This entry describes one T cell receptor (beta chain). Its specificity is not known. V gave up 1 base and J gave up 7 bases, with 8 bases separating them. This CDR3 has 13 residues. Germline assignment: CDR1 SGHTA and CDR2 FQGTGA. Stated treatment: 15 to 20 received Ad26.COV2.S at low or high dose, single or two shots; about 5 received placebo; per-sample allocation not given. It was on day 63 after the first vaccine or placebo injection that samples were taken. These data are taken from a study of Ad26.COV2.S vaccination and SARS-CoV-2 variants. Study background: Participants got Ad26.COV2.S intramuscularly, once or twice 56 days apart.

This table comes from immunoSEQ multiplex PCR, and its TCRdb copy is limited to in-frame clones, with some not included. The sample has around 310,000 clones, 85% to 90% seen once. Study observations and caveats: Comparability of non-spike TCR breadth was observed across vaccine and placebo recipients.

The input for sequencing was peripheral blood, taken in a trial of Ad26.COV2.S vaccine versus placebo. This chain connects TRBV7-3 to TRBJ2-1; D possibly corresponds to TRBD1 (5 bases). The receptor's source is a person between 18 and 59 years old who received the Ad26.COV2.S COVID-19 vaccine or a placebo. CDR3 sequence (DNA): TGTGCCAGCAGCTTAAGAAGGGGAAATGAGCAGTTCTTC. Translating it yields CASSLRRGNEQFF.